The rows below give T cell receptor beta chains drawn from one sample of a study of beta chain features in type 1 diabetes. This table comes from immunoSEQ multiplex PCR, and its TCRdb copy is limited to in-frame clones, with some not included. The table includes roughly 250,000 clones, around 20% detected once. The sequencing input was naive CD4+ T cells from blood. These receptors were taken from a woman in her thirties or forties with type 1 diabetes. CDR3s include the opening cysteine and the closing phenylalanine or tryptophan. The D gene is left open where the match is weak. Only part of the rows carry a size: once, few, many, or a class if the clone is expanded.

cdr3_nt: TGTGCCAGCAGCTTAACTCAGGGGAACACTGAAGCTTTCTTT
cdr3_aa: CASSLTQGNTEAFF
v_call: TRBV7-2
clone_size: NA
j_call: TRBJ1-1
d_call: NA

cdr3_nt: TGCAGCGTTATGGGGGGCTCCTACGAGCAGTACTTC
cdr3_aa: CSVMGGSYEQYF
v_call: TRBV29-1
clone_size: NA
j_call: TRBJ2-7
d_call: NA

cdr3_nt: TGTGCCAGCAGTTACTCTAGGCAGGGTTCTTTCGAGCAGTACTTC
cdr3_aa: CASSYSRQGSFEQYF
v_call: TRBV6-5
clone_size: NA
j_call: TRBJ2-7
d_call: NA

cdr3_nt: TGTGCCAGCAGGCCCGGCGGACTAGCGGGAGTAGAGACCCAGTACTTC
cdr3_aa: CASRPGGLAGVETQYF
v_call: TRBV9
clone_size: few
j_call: TRBJ2-5
d_call: TRBD2

cdr3_nt: TGTGCCTGGAGTGTAGGGAGGGGAGGAAGCAATCAGCCCCAGCATTTT
cdr3_aa: CAWSVGRGGSNQPQHF
v_call: TRBV30
clone_size: NA
j_call: TRBJ1-5
d_call: NA

cdr3_nt: TGTGCCACCAGCAGAGATTATGGCGGGGACACTGAAGCTTTCTTT
cdr3_aa: CATSRDYGGDTEAFF
v_call: TRBV15
clone_size: NA
j_call: TRBJ1-1
d_call: NA

cdr3_nt: TGTGCCAGCAGCTTAAGCGGTAGCACAGATACGCAGTATTTT
cdr3_aa: CASSLSGSTDTQYF
v_call: TRBV7-8
clone_size: few
j_call: TRBJ2-3
d_call: NA

cdr3_nt: TGTGCCAGCAGCCCAGGCGGGGGGGCGGAACACAATGAGCAGTTCTTC
cdr3_aa: CASSPGGGAEHNEQFF
v_call: TRBV4-2
clone_size: NA
j_call: TRBJ2-1
d_call: TRBD2

cdr3_nt: TGTGCCAGCAGTGAATTGACCCGGAGGGTTGAGACCCAGTACTTC
cdr3_aa: CASSELTRRVETQYF
v_call: TRBV25-1
clone_size: NA
j_call: TRBJ2-5
d_call: NA

cdr3_nt: TGTGCCAGCATCGGACAGGGGGCGAGGTACGAGCAGTACTTC
cdr3_aa: CASIGQGARYEQYF
v_call: TRBV2
clone_size: few
j_call: TRBJ2-7
d_call: TRBD1

cdr3_nt: TGCGCCAGCAGCCAAGAAGGCCGACAGGGCCGTAGTTCACCCCTCCACTTT
cdr3_aa: CASSQEGRQGRSSPLHF
v_call: TRBV4-3
clone_size: NA
j_call: TRBJ1-6
d_call: TRBD1

cdr3_nt: TGTGCCATCAGTGAGGGTGGAGGGACTGAAGCTTTCTTT
cdr3_aa: CAISEGGGTEAFF
v_call: TRBV10-3
clone_size: few
j_call: TRBJ1-1
d_call: NA

cdr3_nt: TGTGCCAGCTCACCACAAACTAGCGGGACCGGCTCCTACAATGAGCAGTTCTTC
cdr3_aa: CASSPQTSGTGSYNEQFF
v_call: TRBV18
clone_size: few
j_call: TRBJ2-1
d_call: TRBD2

cdr3_nt: TGCGCCAGCAGCCAAGCTCCGGGACAGGGTTACGAGCAGTACTTC
cdr3_aa: CASSQAPGQGYEQYF
v_call: TRBV4-1
clone_size: NA
j_call: TRBJ2-7
d_call: TRBD1

cdr3_nt: TGTGCCACCAGCAGAGCTTTGGACAGAGGGGGTTCACCCCTCCACTTT
cdr3_aa: CATSRALDRGGSPLHF
v_call: TRBV15
clone_size: NA
j_call: TRBJ1-6
d_call: NA

cdr3_nt: TGTGCCAGCAGCGTAGACTCGTACAATGAGCAGTTCTTC
cdr3_aa: CASSVDSYNEQFF
v_call: TRBV9
clone_size: few
j_call: TRBJ2-1
d_call: NA

cdr3_nt: TGTGCCAGCAGCGTCGGACAGGTGAACACTGAAGCTTTCTTT
cdr3_aa: CASSVGQVNTEAFF
v_call: TRBV9
clone_size: NA
j_call: TRBJ1-1
d_call: TRBD1

cdr3_nt: TGTGCCAGCAGTGAATCTAGACAGGGGTCTGAAAAACTGTTTTTT
cdr3_aa: CASSESRQGSEKLFF
v_call: TRBV25-1
clone_size: NA
j_call: TRBJ1-4
d_call: TRBD1

cdr3_nt: TGTGCCTGGAGTTATGTGACTAGCTCAAAGGGGAATGAGCAGTTCTTC
cdr3_aa: CAWSYVTSSKGNEQFF
v_call: TRBV30
clone_size: few
j_call: TRBJ2-1
d_call: TRBD2

cdr3_nt: TGTGCCAGCAGCTCCGGACAGGAGCAGTTCTTC
cdr3_aa: CASSSGQEQFF
v_call: TRBV7-7
clone_size: few
j_call: TRBJ2-1
d_call: NA

cdr3_nt: TGTGCCAGCAGCTTAGGCTGGGCCAACGAGCAGTACTTC
cdr3_aa: CASSLGWANEQYF
v_call: TRBV7-9
clone_size: NA
j_call: TRBJ2-7
d_call: NA

cdr3_nt: TGTGCCAGCAGCTTCAGTCCGGGGAACGATGGCTACACCTTC
cdr3_aa: CASSFSPGNDGYTF
v_call: TRBV5-6
clone_size: few
j_call: TRBJ1-2
d_call: NA

cdr3_nt: TGCGCCAGCAGCTTGGCCCCAGGGGCAACCTACGAGCAGTACTTC
cdr3_aa: CASSLAPGATYEQYF
v_call: TRBV5-1
clone_size: NA
j_call: TRBJ2-7
d_call: NA

cdr3_nt: TGTGCCAGCAGCTTAGTGACAGGGAGGGATACGCAGTATTTT
cdr3_aa: CASSLVTGRDTQYF
v_call: TRBV7-2
clone_size: few
j_call: TRBJ2-3
d_call: NA

cdr3_nt: TGCGCCAGCAGCTTGGAGGGACAAGGTTCTGGGGCCAACGTCCTGACTTTC
cdr3_aa: CASSLEGQGSGANVLTF
v_call: TRBV5-1
clone_size: once
j_call: TRBJ2-6
d_call: NA

cdr3_nt: TGTGCCAGCAGCTCACAGGGCCTCAACTACAATGAGCAGTTCTTC
cdr3_aa: CASSSQGLNYNEQFF
v_call: TRBV7-9
clone_size: few
j_call: TRBJ2-1
d_call: NA

cdr3_nt: TGTGCCAGCAGCGTCGCCCGGACTAGCGGGAACTACAATGAGCAGTTCTTC
cdr3_aa: CASSVARTSGNYNEQFF
v_call: TRBV9
clone_size: few
j_call: TRBJ2-1
d_call: TRBD2

cdr3_nt: TGTGCCAGCAGCTTGGACCGAGTCACTGAAGCTTTCTTT
cdr3_aa: CASSLDRVTEAFF
v_call: TRBV5-4
clone_size: NA
j_call: TRBJ1-1
d_call: NA

cdr3_nt: TGTGCCAGCAGCTCGGGACTAGCGTCCTACAATGAGCAGTTCTTC
cdr3_aa: CASSSGLASYNEQFF
v_call: TRBV7-2
clone_size: few
j_call: TRBJ2-1
d_call: TRBD2

cdr3_nt: TGTGCCAGCAGCCATGCAGGGTCCCGGAGCACAGATACGCAGTATTTT
cdr3_aa: CASSHAGSRSTDTQYF
v_call: TRBV11-2
clone_size: NA
j_call: TRBJ2-3
d_call: NA

cdr3_nt: TGCAGCGTTGTGGGGGGGAGTGATACGCAGTATTTT
cdr3_aa: CSVVGGSDTQYF
v_call: TRBV29-1
clone_size: NA
j_call: TRBJ2-3
d_call: TRBD2

cdr3_nt: TGCGCCAGCAGCTTGGGAGGGGGTTCCGAGCAGTACTTC
cdr3_aa: CASSLGGGSEQYF
v_call: TRBV5-1
clone_size: NA
j_call: TRBJ2-7
d_call: NA

cdr3_nt: TGTGCCATCAGTGAGGGGATAGGACAGGGTGAGCAGTTCTTC
cdr3_aa: CAISEGIGQGEQFF
v_call: TRBV10-3
clone_size: few
j_call: TRBJ2-1
d_call: TRBD1

cdr3_nt: TGTGCCAGCAGCAGCTCGGGACAGGGGAACACTGAAGCTTTCTTT
cdr3_aa: CASSSSGQGNTEAFF
v_call: TRBV11-1
clone_size: few
j_call: TRBJ1-1
d_call: TRBD1

cdr3_nt: TGTGCCAGCAGCCTCCTTAGCGGGTCGGGCGGGGAGCTGTTTTTT
cdr3_aa: CASSLLSGSGGELFF
v_call: TRBV7-2
clone_size: NA
j_call: TRBJ2-2
d_call: TRBD2

cdr3_nt: TGTGCCAGCAGCCTTCGGTCGGGAGAGGCCTATGGCTACACCTTC
cdr3_aa: CASSLRSGEAYGYTF
v_call: TRBV7-2
clone_size: NA
j_call: TRBJ1-2
d_call: NA

cdr3_nt: TGTGCCAGCAGCCAAGATCGCGGTGTATCCGAGCAGTACTTC
cdr3_aa: CASSQDRGVSEQYF
v_call: TRBV4-2
clone_size: few
j_call: TRBJ2-7
d_call: NA

cdr3_nt: TGTGCCTGCGCGCTGTTTACGCAGTATTTT
cdr3_aa: CACALFTQYF
v_call: TRBV30
clone_size: few
j_call: TRBJ2-3
d_call: NA

cdr3_nt: TGTGCCAGCTTTAGCTGGGGGGGGTTGGTGGGTGGCTACACCTTC
cdr3_aa: CASFSWGGLVGGYTF
v_call: TRBV6-5
clone_size: few
j_call: TRBJ1-2
d_call: NA

cdr3_nt: TGCGCCAGCAGCCAAGGTGGTAGCGGAACATACAATGAGCAGTTCTTC
cdr3_aa: CASSQGGSGTYNEQFF
v_call: TRBV4-1
clone_size: NA
j_call: TRBJ2-1
d_call: NA

cdr3_nt: TGTGCCAGCCGCCGACAGGGGTCCTACGAGCAGTACTTC
cdr3_aa: CASRRQGSYEQYF
v_call: TRBV28
clone_size: few
j_call: TRBJ2-7
d_call: TRBD1

cdr3_nt: TGTGCCGTCAGCTGGGACAGGGGTCACTACGAGCAGTACTTC
cdr3_aa: CAVSWDRGHYEQYF
v_call: TRBV7-9
clone_size: few
j_call: TRBJ2-7
d_call: TRBD1

cdr3_nt: TGTGCCAGCAGCTCGGGAGTTCTCACAGATACGCAGTATTTT
cdr3_aa: CASSSGVLTDTQYF
v_call: TRBV7-9
clone_size: few
j_call: TRBJ2-3
d_call: NA

cdr3_nt: TGTGCCAGCAGCCAGGGGGTTGTGGGACAGGGGGACAATGAGCAGTTCTTC
cdr3_aa: CASSQGVVGQGDNEQFF
v_call: TRBV4-2
clone_size: few
j_call: TRBJ2-1
d_call: TRBD1

cdr3_nt: TGTGCCAGCTCACTGGGGGGGGCTGACACTGAAGCTTTCTTT
cdr3_aa: CASSLGGADTEAFF
v_call: TRBV18
clone_size: NA
j_call: TRBJ1-1
d_call: NA

cdr3_nt: TGTGCCAGCAGTTTAATCCGGGTTGGGGCCAACGTCCTGACTTTC
cdr3_aa: CASSLIRVGANVLTF
v_call: TRBV28
clone_size: few
j_call: TRBJ2-6
d_call: NA

cdr3_nt: TGTGCCAGCAACAGAGGGACCGGCGGAGGGGAAAAACTGTTTTTT
cdr3_aa: CASNRGTGGGEKLFF
v_call: TRBV7-9
clone_size: NA
j_call: TRBJ1-4
d_call: NA

cdr3_nt: TGTGCCAGTAGTTCCATTCAACCTGGGAGCACTGAAGCTTTCTTT
cdr3_aa: CASSSIQPGSTEAFF
v_call: TRBV19
clone_size: few
j_call: TRBJ1-1
d_call: NA

cdr3_nt: TGTGCCAGCAGTGCGGGACTAGCGGGAGAGACCCAGTACTTC
cdr3_aa: CASSAGLAGETQYF
v_call: TRBV25-1
clone_size: few
j_call: TRBJ2-5
d_call: TRBD2

cdr3_nt: TGTGCCAGCAGCGTAGGGAAAGCGGGAGCGTCGGGGGCCAACGTCCTGACTTTC
cdr3_aa: CASSVGKAGASGANVLTF
v_call: TRBV9
clone_size: few
j_call: TRBJ2-6
d_call: TRBD2

cdr3_nt: TGCAGCGTACCGGGACAGGGATCCTACGAGCAGTACTTC
cdr3_aa: CSVPGQGSYEQYF
v_call: TRBV29-1
clone_size: NA
j_call: TRBJ2-7
d_call: TRBD1

cdr3_nt: TGCGCCAGCTGCTCCACAGATTGGGACACTGAAGCTTTCTTT
cdr3_aa: CASCSTDWDTEAFF
v_call: TRBV5-1
clone_size: NA
j_call: TRBJ1-1
d_call: NA

cdr3_nt: TGTGCCAGCAGATTGTTGGGACAGGGGCCAAACATTCAGTACTTC
cdr3_aa: CASRLLGQGPNIQYF
v_call: TRBV27
clone_size: few
j_call: TRBJ2-4
d_call: TRBD1

cdr3_nt: TGTGCCAGCAGTCCGGACAGGGCAACCGAGCAGTACTTC
cdr3_aa: CASSPDRATEQYF
v_call: TRBV6-5
clone_size: NA
j_call: TRBJ2-7
d_call: TRBD1

cdr3_nt: TGTGCCAGCAGCGGCCCAAGGGAGGTTGGGACTGAAGCTTTCTTT
cdr3_aa: CASSGPREVGTEAFF
v_call: TRBV4-2
clone_size: NA
j_call: TRBJ1-1
d_call: NA

cdr3_nt: TGCGCCAGCAGCCAGGACTTAACGCCTCAGCCCCAGCATTTT
cdr3_aa: CASSQDLTPQPQHF
v_call: TRBV4-3
clone_size: few
j_call: TRBJ1-5
d_call: NA

cdr3_nt: TGTGCCTGGAAAGAAGGGGGATTCTACGAGCAGTACTTC
cdr3_aa: CAWKEGGFYEQYF
v_call: TRBV30
clone_size: few
j_call: TRBJ2-7
d_call: NA

cdr3_nt: TGTGCCAGCGGTGCGGACTCCTACGAGCAGTACTTC
cdr3_aa: CASGADSYEQYF
v_call: TRBV11-3
clone_size: few
j_call: TRBJ2-7
d_call: NA